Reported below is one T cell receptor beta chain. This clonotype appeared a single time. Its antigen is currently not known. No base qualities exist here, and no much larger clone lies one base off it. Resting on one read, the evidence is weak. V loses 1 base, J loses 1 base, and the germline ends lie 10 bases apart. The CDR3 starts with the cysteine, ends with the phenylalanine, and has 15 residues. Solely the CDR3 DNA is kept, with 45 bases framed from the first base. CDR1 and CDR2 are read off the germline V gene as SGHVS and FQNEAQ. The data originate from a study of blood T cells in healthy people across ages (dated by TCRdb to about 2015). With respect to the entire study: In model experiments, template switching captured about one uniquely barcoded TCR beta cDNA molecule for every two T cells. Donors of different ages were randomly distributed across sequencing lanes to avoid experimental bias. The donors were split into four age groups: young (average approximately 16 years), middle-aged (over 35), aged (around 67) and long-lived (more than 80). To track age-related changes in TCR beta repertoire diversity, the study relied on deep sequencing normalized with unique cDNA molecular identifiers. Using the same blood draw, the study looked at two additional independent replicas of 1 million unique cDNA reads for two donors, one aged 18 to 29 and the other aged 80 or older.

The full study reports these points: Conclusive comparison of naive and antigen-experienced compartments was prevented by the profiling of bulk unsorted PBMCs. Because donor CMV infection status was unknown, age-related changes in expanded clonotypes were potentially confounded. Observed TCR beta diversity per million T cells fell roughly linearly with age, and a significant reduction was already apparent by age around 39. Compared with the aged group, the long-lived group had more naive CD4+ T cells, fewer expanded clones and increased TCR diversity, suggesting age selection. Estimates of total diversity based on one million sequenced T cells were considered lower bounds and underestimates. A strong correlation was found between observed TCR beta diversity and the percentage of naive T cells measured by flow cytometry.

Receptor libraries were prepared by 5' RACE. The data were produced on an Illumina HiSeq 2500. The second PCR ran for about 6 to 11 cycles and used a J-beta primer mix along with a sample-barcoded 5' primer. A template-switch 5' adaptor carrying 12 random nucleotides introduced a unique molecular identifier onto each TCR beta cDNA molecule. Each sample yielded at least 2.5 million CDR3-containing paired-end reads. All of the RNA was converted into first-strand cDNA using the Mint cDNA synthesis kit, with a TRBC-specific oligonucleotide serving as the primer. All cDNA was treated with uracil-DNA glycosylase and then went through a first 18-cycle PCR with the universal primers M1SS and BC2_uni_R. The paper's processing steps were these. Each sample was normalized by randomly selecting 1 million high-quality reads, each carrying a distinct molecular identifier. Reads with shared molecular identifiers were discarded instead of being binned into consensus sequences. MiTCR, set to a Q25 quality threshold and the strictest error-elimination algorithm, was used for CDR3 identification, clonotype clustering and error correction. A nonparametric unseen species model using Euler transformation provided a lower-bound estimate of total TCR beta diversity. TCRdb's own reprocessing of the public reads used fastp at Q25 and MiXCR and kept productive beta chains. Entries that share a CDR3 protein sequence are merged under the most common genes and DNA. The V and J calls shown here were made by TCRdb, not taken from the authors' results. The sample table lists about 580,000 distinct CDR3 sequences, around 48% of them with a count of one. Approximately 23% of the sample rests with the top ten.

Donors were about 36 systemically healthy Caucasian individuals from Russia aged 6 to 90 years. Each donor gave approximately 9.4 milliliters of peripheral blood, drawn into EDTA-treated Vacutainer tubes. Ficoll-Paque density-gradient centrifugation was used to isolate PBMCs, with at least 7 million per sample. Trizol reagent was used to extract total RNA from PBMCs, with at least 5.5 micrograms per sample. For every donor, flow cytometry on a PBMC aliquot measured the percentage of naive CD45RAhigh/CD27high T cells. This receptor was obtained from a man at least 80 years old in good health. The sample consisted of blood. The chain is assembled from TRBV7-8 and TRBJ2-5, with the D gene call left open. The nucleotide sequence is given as TGTGCCAGCAGCTTAGGATCAGGCCTCCAAGAGACCCAGTACTTC. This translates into CASSLGSGLQETQYF.